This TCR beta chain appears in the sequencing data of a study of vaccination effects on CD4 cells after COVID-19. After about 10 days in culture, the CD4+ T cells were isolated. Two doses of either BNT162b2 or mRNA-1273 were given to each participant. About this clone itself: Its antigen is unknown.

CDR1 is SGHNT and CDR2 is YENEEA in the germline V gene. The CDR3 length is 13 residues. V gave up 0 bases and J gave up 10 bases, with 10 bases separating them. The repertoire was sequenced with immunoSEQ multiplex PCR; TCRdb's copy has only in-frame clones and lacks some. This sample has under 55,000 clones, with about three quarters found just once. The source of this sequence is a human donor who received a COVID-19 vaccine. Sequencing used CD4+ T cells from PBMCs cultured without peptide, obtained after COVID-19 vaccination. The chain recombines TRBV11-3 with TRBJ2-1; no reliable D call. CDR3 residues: CASSLEGVTEQFF. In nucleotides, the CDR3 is TGTGCCAGCAGCTTAGAGGGTGTAACGGAGCAGTTCTTC.